The 3 T cell receptor beta chains presented below share a single source sample, sequenced in a study of control samples from healthy donors and cancer patients. The repertoire was sequenced with immunoSEQ multiplex PCR; TCRdb's copy has only in-frame clones and lacks some. The table shows 120,000 or so clones, with 80% to 95% occurring only once. Sequenced: PBMCs. All receptors derive from a man older than 75 with head and neck cancer.

The chain is built from TRBV7-6 and TRBJ2-7, with 11 bases fitting TRBD2. Germline values: CDR1 SGHVS, CDR2 FNYEAQ. CDR3 length equals 14 residues. Trimming removed 5 bases from V and 5 bases from J; junction bases left unmatched: 5. The CDR3 nucleotides read TGTGCCAGCAGCGATCTAGCGGGAGGAAACGAGCAGTACTTC. Translation: CASSDLAGGNEQYF.

This sequence joins TRBV6-2 or TRBV6-3 and TRBJ2-7; TRBD1 might be the D (6 bases). The CDR3 loop spans 16 amino acids. Per the germline V gene, CDR1 is MNHEY and CDR2 is SVGEGT. Deletions cut 2 bases from V and 9 bases from J, with 23 bases between. CDR3 loop: CASSYVVGQTLLGQYF. The DNA of the CDR3 is TGTGCCAGCAGTTACGTGGTCGGACAGACCCTTTTAGGGCAGTACTTC.

The chain employs TRBV19 and TRBJ1-2; a possible D gene is TRBD1 (5 bases). This CDR3 comprises 16 residues. V was clipped by 5 bases and J by 4 bases, with 20 bases between them. Germline CDR1 is LNHDA and CDR2 is SQIVND (reference sequence). This CDR3 is CASSPSRDRLLYGYTF. The CDR3 nucleotides read TGTGCCAGTAGTCCTTCTAGAGACAGACTTCTCTATGGCTACACCTTC.